The rows below give T cell receptor beta chains drawn from one sample of a study of Graves' ophthalmopathy and Graves' hyperthyroidism. Each CDR3 protein gets one entry after TCRdb re-called the multiplex PCR reads with MiXCR. The profile shows roughly 1.1 million distinct CDR3 sequences, approximately 35% of them singletons. Sequences were obtained from peripheral blood or thyroid tissue (not recorded which). These receptors originate from an adult man with Graves' hyperthyroidism. Each CDR3 is given with its conserved first and last residue. The D gene is left open where the match is weak. Only some rows state a clone size, as once, few, many or a class for expanded clones.

d_gene	v_gene	abundance	j_gene	CDR3aa	CDR3nt
NA	TRBV7-3	NA	TRBJ1-1	CASSNDGVHPANTEAFF	TGTGCCAGCAGCAATGATGGAGTCCACCCCGCGAACACTGAAGCTTTCTTT
NA	TRBV7-9	once	TRBJ1-4	CASSQFGEKLFF	TGTGCCAGCAGCCAGTTCGGAGAAAAACTGTTTTTT
NA	TRBV28	NA	TRBJ1-5	CASGPWGPQHF	TGTGCCAGCGGACCGTGGGGGCCCCAGCATTTT
NA	TRBV13	many	TRBJ1-1	CASSPGLGQGRKTEAFF	TGTGCCAGCAGTCCGGGACTTGGGCAGGGAAGGAAGACTGAAGCTTTCTTT
TRBD1	TRBV7-6	many	TRBJ2-7	CASSLLRDREPSSYEQYF	TGTGCCAGCAGCTTATTACGGGACAGGGAGCCCAGCTCCTACGAGCAGTACTTC
NA	TRBV29-1	many	TRBJ1-6	CSVEAGPGSPLHF	TGCAGCGTTGAGGCGGGTCCTGGTTCACCCCTCCACTTT
TRBD1	TRBV7-6	NA	TRBJ1-2	CASSSNRGPGYGYTF	TGTGCCAGCAGCTCTAACAGGGGGCCCGGATATGGCTACACCTTC
NA	TRBV15	NA	TRBJ1-2	CATSTIAGGRETQYYGYTF	TGTGCCACCAGCACCATAGCGGGAGGCAGAGAGACCCAGTACTATGGCTACACCTTC
NA	TRBV5-8	NA	TRBJ1-2	CASEREPANYGYTF	TGTGCCTCAGAGCGGGAGCCAGCTAACTATGGCTACACCTTC
TRBD1	TRBV7-9	NA	TRBJ1-2	CASSARLTNRGIYGYTF	TGTGCCAGCAGTGCAAGACTAACCAACAGGGGGATCTATGGCTACACCTTC
NA	TRBV5-1	few	TRBJ2-5	CASSLSYGGGETQYF	TGCGCCAGCAGCTTGAGTTACGGGGGCGGAGAGACCCAGTACTTC
TRBD2	TRBV2	few	TRBJ2-7	CASSSRAGGVDEQYF	TGTGCCAGCAGCTCCCGGGCGGGAGGAGTCGACGAGCAGTACTTC
TRBD1	TRBV7-3	few	TRBJ1-5	CASSLDPRGGREPQHF	TGTGCCAGCAGCTTGGATCCCAGGGGGGGAAGAGAGCCCCAGCATTTT
NA	TRBV7-9	many	TRBJ1-2	CASSFGGRQATNYGYTF	TGTGCCAGCAGCTTCGGGGGCCGCCAGGCCACTAACTATGGCTACACCTTC
TRBD1	TRBV29-1	NA	TRBJ1-2	CSLLAGGVYGYTF	TGCAGCTTATTGGCAGGGGGCGTCTATGGCTACACCTTC
TRBD1	TRBV7-2	NA	TRBJ1-2	CASSIVGQAGNTF	TGTGCCAGCAGCATAGTAGGACAGGCTGGAAACACCTTC
NA	TRBV2	many	TRBJ2-7	CASSELGSSDEQYF	TGTGCCAGCAGTGAGTTGGGGAGTTCAGACGAGCAGTACTTC
TRBD1	TRBV12-3/TRBV12-4	NA	TRBJ1-5	CASSAYRGSNQLQHF	TGTGCCAGCAGTGCCTACAGGGGTAGCAATCAGCTTCAGCATTTT
TRBD1	TRBV12-3/TRBV12-4	few	TRBJ2-5	CASSPDRGPQETQYF	TGTGCCAGCAGCCCCGACAGGGGGCCTCAAGAGACCCAGTACTTC
NA	TRBV7-7	NA	TRBJ2-1	CASSLGGTGGNEQFF	TGTGCCAGCAGCTTGGGGGGGACAGGTGGTAATGAGCAGTTCTTC
NA	TRBV19	few	TRBJ1-5	CASSIPPARSDQPQHF	TGTGCCAGTAGTATCCCCCCCGCTAGAAGTGATCAGCCCCAGCATTTT
NA	TRBV2	NA	TRBJ2-7	CASTISVASHYEQYF	TGTGCCAGCACCATTTCAGTAGCGAGCCACTACGAGCAGTACTTC
TRBD1	TRBV12-3/TRBV12-4	many	TRBJ1-5	CASSWRTGGGQPQHF	TGTGCCAGCAGTTGGAGGACAGGGGGCGGTCAGCCCCAGCATTTT
NA	TRBV10-3	once	TRBJ1-1	CAISDPRYGALNTEAFF	TGTGCCATCAGTGACCCTAGATACGGGGCTCTGAACACTGAAGCTTTCTTT
NA	TRBV10-3	NA	TRBJ1-5	CASSYWVFQPQHF	TGTGCCAGCAGTTATTGGGTGTTTCAGCCCCAGCATTTT
TRBD1	TRBV20-1	NA	TRBJ1-1	CSAHRDRVNTEAFF	TGCAGTGCTCACCGCGACAGGGTGAACACTGAAGCTTTCTTT
TRBD1	TRBV6-5	NA	TRBJ1-5	CASQGQTINQPQHF	TGTGCCAGCCAGGGACAGACAATCAATCAGCCCCAGCATTTT
NA	TRBV10-3	NA	TRBJ2-5	CAIGGTQETQYF	TGTGCCATCGGCGGAACCCAAGAGACCCAGTACTTC
NA	TRBV2	many	TRBJ2-2	CAKGTFRPGAGELFF	TGTGCCAAAGGGACATTCCGGCCGGGCGCCGGGGAGCTGTTTTTT
NA	TRBV12-3/TRBV12-4	NA	TRBJ1-5	CAISFGQSNQPQHF	TGTGCCATCAGTTTCGGGCAGTCTAATCAGCCCCAGCATTTT
NA	TRBV7-9	many	TRBJ1-4	CASSLYEKLFF	TGTGCCAGCAGCTTATATGAAAAACTGTTTTTT
NA	TRBV7-2	NA	TRBJ1-1	CASSLGPQRGLTEAFF	TGTGCCAGCAGCTTAGGGCCACAGCGGGGGCTCACTGAAGCTTTCTTT
NA	TRBV7-2	many	TRBJ1-5	CASSPGQGFQPQHF	TGTGCCAGCAGCCCTGGCCAGGGGTTTCAGCCCCAGCATTTT
NA	TRBV28	NA	TRBJ1-1	CASSGAVEAFF	TGTGCCAGCAGCGGAGCTGTGGAAGCTTTCTTT
NA	TRBV10-3	NA	TRBJ1-2	CAINGGLGSRGYGYTF	TGTGCCATCAATGGGGGGCTTGGGTCGAGGGGCTATGGCTACACCTTC
NA	TRBV7-2	once	TRBJ2-5	CASSLAFRASSETQYF	TGTGCCAGCAGCTTAGCCTTTCGCGCAAGCTCAGAGACCCAGTACTTC
TRBD2	TRBV10-2	NA	TRBJ2-7	CASSARGLADSSYEQYF	TGCGCCAGCAGTGCTAGAGGACTAGCGGACAGCTCCTACGAGCAGTACTTC
NA	TRBV4-1	NA	TRBJ1-4	CASSQVLGEKLFF	TGCGCCAGCAGCCAAGTGCTTGGGGAAAAACTGTTTTTT
NA	TRBV20-1	many	TRBJ1-2	CSATSGSGHDGYTF	TGCAGTGCTACCTCCGGGTCAGGCCATGATGGCTACACCTTC
TRBD2	TRBV9	NA	TRBJ2-7	CASSEREGPYEQYF	TGTGCCAGCAGCGAGCGGGAGGGCCCCTACGAGCAGTACTTC
NA	TRBV5-1	NA	TRBJ2-5	CASSSNRGGRETQYF	TGCGCCAGCAGCTCGAACAGGGGGGGACGGGAGACCCAGTACTTC
TRBD2	TRBV29-1	few	TRBJ2-5	CSVGRGAQETQYF	TGCAGCGTTGGGCGGGGGGCCCAAGAGACCCAGTACTTC
NA	TRBV7-9	NA	TRBJ1-5	CASSREGLGDTQHF	TGTGCCAGCAGCCGAGAAGGGTTGGGGGACACGCAGCATTTT
NA	TRBV6-5	NA	TRBJ2-2	CASSSRIARTGELFF	TGTGCCAGCAGTTCCCGGATAGCTAGGACCGGGGAGCTGTTTTTT
NA	TRBV29-1	NA	TRBJ2-2	CSVSEVGAGELFF	TGCAGCGTTAGCGAGGTGGGGGCCGGGGAGCTGTTTTTT
TRBD1	TRBV11-2	many	TRBJ2-7	CASSWGQGSSYEQYF	TGTGCCAGCAGTTGGGGACAGGGGAGCTCCTACGAGCAGTACTTC
TRBD1	TRBV7-3	NA	TRBJ1-2	CASSLAGTGGAVYGYTF	TGTGCCAGCAGCTTGGCCGGGACAGGGGGCGCGGTCTATGGCTACACCTTC
NA	TRBV9	few	TRBJ2-7	CASSAGFGAAGTSYEQYF	TGTGCCAGCAGCGCCGGTTTTGGCGCTGCGGGCACCTCCTACGAGCAGTACTTC
TRBD2	TRBV2	many	TRBJ2-5	CASSRTRKETQYF	TGTGCCAGCAGCCGGACTAGAAAGGAGACCCAGTACTTC
TRBD1	TRBV6-5	many	TRBJ2-7	CASSYSGQGAYEQYF	TGTGCCAGCAGTTACTCGGGACAGGGGGCCTACGAGCAGTACTTC
NA	TRBV15	many	TRBJ2-5	CATSGGRLQETQYF	TGTGCCACCAGTGGGGGGAGACTCCAAGAGACCCAGTACTTC
TRBD1	TRBV7-6	NA	TRBJ1-4	CASTADRESEKLFF	TGTGCCAGCACTGCGGACAGGGAGTCTGAAAAACTGTTTTTT
NA	TRBV7-6	NA	TRBJ2-7	CASSVDHPGHGEQYF	TGTGCCAGCAGCGTCGACCATCCGGGCCACGGAGAGCAGTACTTC
NA	TRBV12-3/TRBV12-4	NA	TRBJ1-5	CASSLAGTYSNQPQHF	TGTGCCAGCAGTTTAGCAGGGACCTATAGCAATCAGCCCCAGCATTTT
TRBD2	TRBV11-1	many	TRBJ2-7	CASSHGTSGIYEQYF	TGTGCCAGCAGCCATGGGACTAGCGGGATCTACGAGCAGTACTTC
TRBD2	TRBV14	NA	TRBJ2-5	CASSRIAGIWEETQYF	TGTGCCAGCAGTAGAATAGCGGGCATCTGGGAAGAGACCCAGTACTTC
NA	TRBV25-1	NA	TRBJ2-5	CASSEISAAQETQYF	TGTGCCAGCAGTGAAATTTCGGCAGCCCAAGAGACCCAGTACTTC